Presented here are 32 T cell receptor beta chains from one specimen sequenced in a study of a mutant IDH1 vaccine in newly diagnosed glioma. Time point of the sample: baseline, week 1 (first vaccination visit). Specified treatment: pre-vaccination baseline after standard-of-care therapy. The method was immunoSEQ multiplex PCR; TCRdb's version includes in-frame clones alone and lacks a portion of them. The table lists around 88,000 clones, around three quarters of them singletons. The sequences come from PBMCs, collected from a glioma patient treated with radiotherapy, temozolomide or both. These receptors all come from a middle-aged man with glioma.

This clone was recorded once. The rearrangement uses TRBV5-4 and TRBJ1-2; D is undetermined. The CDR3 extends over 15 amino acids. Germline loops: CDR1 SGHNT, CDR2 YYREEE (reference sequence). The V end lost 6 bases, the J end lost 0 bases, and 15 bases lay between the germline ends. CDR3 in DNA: TGTGCCAGCAACCCGGGCGATTACCCTAACTATGGCTACACCTTC. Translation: CASNPGDYPNYGYTF.

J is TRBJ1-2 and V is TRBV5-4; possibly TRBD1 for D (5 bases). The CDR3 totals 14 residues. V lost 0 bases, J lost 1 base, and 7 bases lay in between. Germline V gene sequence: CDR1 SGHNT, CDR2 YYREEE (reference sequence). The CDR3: CASSLDGGNYGYTF. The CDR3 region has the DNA TGTGCCAGCAGCTTGGATGGGGGTAACTATGGCTACACCTTC. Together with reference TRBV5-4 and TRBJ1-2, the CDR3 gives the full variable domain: ETGVTQSPTHLIKTRGQQVTLRCSSQSGHNTVSWYQQALGQGPQFIFQYYREEENGRGNFPPRFSGLQFPNYSSELNVNALELDDSALYLCASSLDGGNYGYTFGSGTRLTVV.

For the CDR3, the DNA is TGTGCCAGCAGCTCCCAGGGAGGTCACGGGGAGCTGTTTTTT. Protein product: CASSSQGGHGELFF. V gene TRBV6-5 combines with J gene TRBJ2-2; D might be TRBD2 (6 bases). Germline CDR1 reads MNHEY; CDR2 reads SVGAGI. Trimming removed 6 bases from V and 7 bases from J, with 15 bases in between. CDR3 length equals 14 residues.

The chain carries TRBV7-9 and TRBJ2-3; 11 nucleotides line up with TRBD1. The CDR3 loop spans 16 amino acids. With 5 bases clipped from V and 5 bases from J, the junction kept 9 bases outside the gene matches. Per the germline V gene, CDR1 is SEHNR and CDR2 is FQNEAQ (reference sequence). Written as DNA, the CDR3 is TGTGCCAGCAGCCCGCAGGACAGGGGGCGCGGAGATACGCAGTATTTT. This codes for CASSPQDRGRGDTQYF. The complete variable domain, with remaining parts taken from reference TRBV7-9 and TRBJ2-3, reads DTGVSQNPRHKITKRGQNVTFRCDPISEHNRLYWYRQTLGQGPEFLTYFQNEAQLEKSRLLSDRFSAERPKGSFSTLEIQRTEQGDSAMYLCASSPQDRGRGDTQYFGPGTRLTVL.

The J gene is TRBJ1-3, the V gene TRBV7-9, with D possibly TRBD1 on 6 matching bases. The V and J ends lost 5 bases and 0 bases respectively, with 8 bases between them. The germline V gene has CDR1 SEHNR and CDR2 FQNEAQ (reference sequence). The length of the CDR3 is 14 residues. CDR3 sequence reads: CASSRQDSGNTIYF. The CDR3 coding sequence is TGTGCCAGCAGCCGACAGGACTCTGGAAACACCATATATTTT.

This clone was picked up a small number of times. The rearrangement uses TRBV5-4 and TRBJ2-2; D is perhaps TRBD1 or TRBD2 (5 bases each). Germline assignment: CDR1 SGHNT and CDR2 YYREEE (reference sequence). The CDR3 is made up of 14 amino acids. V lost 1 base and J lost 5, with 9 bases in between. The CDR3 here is CASSLYGTTGELFF. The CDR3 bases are TGTGCCAGCAGCTTGTACGGGACGACCGGGGAGCTGTTTTTT.

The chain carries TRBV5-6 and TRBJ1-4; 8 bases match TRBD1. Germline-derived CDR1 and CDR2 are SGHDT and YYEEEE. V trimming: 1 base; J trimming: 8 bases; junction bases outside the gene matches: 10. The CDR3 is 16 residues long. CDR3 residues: CASSLSPQGDREKLFF. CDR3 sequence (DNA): TGTGCCAGCAGCTTGTCCCCACAGGGGGACAGGGAAAAACTGTTTTTT.

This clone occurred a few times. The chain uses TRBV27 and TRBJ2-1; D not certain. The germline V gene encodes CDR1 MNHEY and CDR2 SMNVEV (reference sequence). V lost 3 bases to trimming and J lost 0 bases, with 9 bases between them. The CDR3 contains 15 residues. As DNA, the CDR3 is TGTGCCAGCAGTTTTTGGCCCAGCTCCTACAATGAGCAGTTCTTC. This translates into CASSFWPSSYNEQFF.

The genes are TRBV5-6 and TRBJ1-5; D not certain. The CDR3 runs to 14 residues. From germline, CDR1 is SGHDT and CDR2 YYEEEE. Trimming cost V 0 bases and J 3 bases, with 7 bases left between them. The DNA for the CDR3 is TGTGCCAGCAGCTTGGCGGGCACCAATCAGCCCCAGCATTTT. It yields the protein CASSLAGTNQPQHF.

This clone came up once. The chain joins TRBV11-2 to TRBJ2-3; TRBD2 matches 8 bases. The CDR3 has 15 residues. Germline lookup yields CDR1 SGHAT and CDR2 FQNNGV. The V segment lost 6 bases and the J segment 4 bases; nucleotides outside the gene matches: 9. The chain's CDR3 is CASSLREARADTQYF. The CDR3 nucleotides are TGTGCCAGCAGTTTGCGGGAGGCTCGGGCAGATACGCAGTATTTT.

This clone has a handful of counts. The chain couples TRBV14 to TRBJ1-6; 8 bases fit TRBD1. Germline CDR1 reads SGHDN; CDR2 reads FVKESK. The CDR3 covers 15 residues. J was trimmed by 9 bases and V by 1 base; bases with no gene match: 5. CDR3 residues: CASSQVLQGGSPLHF. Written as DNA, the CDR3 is TGTGCCAGCAGCCAAGTCCTACAGGGGGGTTCACCCCTCCACTTT. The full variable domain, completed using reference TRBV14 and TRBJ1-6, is EAGVTQFPSHSVIEKGQTVTLRCDPISGHDNLYWYRRVMGKEIKFLLHFVKESKQDESGMPNNRFLAERTGGTYSTLKVQPAELEDSGVYFCASSQVLQGGSPLHFGNGTRLTVT.

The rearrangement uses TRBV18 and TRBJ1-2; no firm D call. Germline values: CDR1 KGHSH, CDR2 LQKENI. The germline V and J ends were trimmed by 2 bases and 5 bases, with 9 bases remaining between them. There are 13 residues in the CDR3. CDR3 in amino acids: CASSPIRSYGYTF. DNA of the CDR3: TGTGCCAGCTCACCAATTCGGAGTTATGGCTACACCTTC. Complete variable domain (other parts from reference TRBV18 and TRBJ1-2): NAGVMQNPRHLVRRRGQEARLRCSPMKGHSHVYWYRQLPEEGLKFMVYLQKENIIDESGMPKERFSAEFPKEGPSILRIQQVVRGDSAAYFCASSPIRSYGYTFGSGTRLTVV.

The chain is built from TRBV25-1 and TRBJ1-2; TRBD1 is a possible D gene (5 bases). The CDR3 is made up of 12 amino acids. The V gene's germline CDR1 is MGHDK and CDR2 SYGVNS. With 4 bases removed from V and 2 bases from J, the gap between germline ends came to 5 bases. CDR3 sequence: CASSGGNYGYTF. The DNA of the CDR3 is TGTGCCAGCAGTGGGGGGAACTATGGCTACACCTTC.

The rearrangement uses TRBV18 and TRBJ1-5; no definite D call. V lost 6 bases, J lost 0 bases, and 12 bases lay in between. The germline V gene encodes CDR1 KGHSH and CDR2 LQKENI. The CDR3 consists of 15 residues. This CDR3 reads CASSADGPSNQPQHF. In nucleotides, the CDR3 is TGTGCCAGCTCGGCGGACGGCCCTAGCAATCAGCCCCAGCATTTT.

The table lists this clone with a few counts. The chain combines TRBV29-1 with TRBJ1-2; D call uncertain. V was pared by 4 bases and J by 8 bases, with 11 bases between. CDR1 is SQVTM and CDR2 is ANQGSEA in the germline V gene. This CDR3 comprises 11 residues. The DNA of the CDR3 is TGCAGCGTTGCTGGGTCTCGGGGCTACACCTTC. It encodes CSVAGSRGYTF.

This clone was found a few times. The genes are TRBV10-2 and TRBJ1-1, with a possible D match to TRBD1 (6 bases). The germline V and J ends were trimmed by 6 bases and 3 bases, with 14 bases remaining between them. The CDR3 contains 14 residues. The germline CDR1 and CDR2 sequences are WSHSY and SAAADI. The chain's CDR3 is CASRGTYLHTEAFF. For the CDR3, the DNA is TGCGCCAGCAGGGGGACATACCTTCACACTGAAGCTTTCTTT.

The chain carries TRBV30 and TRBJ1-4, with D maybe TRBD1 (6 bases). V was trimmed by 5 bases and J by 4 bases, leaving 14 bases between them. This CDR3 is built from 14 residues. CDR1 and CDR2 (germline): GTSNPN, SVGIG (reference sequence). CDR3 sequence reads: CAWGQGLGNEKLFF. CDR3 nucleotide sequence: TGTGCCTGGGGGCAGGGGCTAGGTAATGAAAAACTGTTTTTT.

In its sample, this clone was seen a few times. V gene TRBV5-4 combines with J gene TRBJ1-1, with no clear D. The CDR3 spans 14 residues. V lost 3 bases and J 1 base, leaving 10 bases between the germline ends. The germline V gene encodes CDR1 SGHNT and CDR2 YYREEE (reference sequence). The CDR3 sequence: CASSSNTENTEAFF. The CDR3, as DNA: TGTGCCAGCAGCTCAAATACAGAGAACACTGAAGCTTTCTTT.

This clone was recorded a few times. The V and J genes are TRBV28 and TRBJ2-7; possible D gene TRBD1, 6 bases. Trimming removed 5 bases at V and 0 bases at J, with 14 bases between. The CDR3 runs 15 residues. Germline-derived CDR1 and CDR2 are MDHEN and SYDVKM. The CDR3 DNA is TGTGCCAGCAGTGGGGGTCAGGGGCTCTCCTACGAGCAGTACTTC. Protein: CASSGGQGLSYEQYF.

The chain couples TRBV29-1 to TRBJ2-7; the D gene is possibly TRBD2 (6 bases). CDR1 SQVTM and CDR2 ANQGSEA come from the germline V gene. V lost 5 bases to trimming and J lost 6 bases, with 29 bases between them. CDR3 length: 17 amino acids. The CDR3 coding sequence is TGCAGCGTTTTATCGGCTCGGGGGAGGCCTCAGTATGGCGAGCAGTACTTC. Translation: CSVLSARGRPQYGEQYF.

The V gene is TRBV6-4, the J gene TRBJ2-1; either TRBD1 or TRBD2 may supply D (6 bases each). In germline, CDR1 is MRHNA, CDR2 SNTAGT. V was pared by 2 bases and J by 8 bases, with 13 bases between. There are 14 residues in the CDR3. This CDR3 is CASSDRGAIDEQFF. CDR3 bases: TGTGCCAGCAGTGACAGGGGGGCAATCGATGAGCAGTTCTTC.

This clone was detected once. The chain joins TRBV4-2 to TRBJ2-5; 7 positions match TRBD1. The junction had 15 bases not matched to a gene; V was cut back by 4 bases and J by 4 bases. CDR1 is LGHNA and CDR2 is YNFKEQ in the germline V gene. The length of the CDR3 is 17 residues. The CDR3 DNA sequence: TGTGCCAGCAGCCTATCCTCCACAGGGGTAGGAGGAGAGACCCAGTACTTC. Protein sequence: CASSLSSTGVGGETQYF.

The CDR3 region is CASSVEGSEQYF. CDR3 in DNA: TGTGCCAGCAGCGTAGAGGGCTCCGAGCAGTACTTC. The V call is TRBV9, the J call TRBJ2-7; D gene ambiguous. This CDR3 is built from 12 residues. Trimming shortened V by 0 bases and J by 6 bases, and 7 bases separated the two germline ends. Germline CDR1 reads SGDLS; CDR2 reads YYNGEE.

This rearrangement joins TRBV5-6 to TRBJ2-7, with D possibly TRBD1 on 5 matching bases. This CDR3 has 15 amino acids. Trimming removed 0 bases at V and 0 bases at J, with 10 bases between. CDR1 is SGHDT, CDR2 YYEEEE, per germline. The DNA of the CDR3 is TGTGCCAGCAGCTTGGTCGAGGACACCTCCTACGAGCAGTACTTC. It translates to CASSLVEDTSYEQYF.

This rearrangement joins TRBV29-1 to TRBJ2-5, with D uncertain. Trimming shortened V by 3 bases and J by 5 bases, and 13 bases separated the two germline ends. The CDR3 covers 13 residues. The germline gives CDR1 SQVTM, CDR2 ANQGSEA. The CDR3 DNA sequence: TGCAGCGTTGACGGACCGGCGGTGGAGACCCAGTACTTC. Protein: CSVDGPAVETQYF.

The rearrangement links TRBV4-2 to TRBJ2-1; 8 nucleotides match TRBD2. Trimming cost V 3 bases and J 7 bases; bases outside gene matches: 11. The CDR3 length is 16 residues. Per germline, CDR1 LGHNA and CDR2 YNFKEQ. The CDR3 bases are TGTGCCAGCAGCCAGAGTCGGGGGGGCATGGAGAATGAGCAGTTCTTC. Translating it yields CASSQSRGGMENEQFF.

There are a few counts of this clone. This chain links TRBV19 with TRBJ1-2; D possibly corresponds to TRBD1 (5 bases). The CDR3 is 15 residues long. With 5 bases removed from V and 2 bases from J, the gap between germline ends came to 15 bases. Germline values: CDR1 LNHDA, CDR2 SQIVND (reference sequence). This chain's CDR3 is CASSLRDPRNYGYTF. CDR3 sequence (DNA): TGTGCCAGTAGTCTCCGGGACCCACGGAACTATGGCTACACCTTC.

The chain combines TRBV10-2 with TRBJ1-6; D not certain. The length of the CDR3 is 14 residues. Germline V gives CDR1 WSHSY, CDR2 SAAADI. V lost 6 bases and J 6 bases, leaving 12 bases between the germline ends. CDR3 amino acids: CASSEVLINSPLHF. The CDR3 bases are TGCGCCAGCAGCGAGGTCCTCATTAATTCACCCCTCCACTTT.

This CDR3 is CASSLTGPGYTF. CDR3 DNA: TGTGCCAGCAGTTTAACAGGGCCCGGCTACACCTTC. The chain combines TRBV28 with TRBJ1-2, with a tentative D call TRBD1 (6 bases). The ends were cut back, 2 bases at V and 8 bases at J, with 9 bases in the middle. This CDR3 is 12 amino acids long. Germline CDR1 MDHEN, CDR2 SYDVKM.

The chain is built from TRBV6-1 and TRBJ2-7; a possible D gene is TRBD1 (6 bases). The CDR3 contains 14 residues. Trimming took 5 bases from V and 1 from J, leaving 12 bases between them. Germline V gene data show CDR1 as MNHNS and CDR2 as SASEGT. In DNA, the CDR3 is TGTGCCAGCAGTCCTGCGGACAGTTCCTACGAGCAGTACTTC. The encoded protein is CASSPADSSYEQYF.

The CDR3 loop reads CASSLLSRGMNTEAFF. For the CDR3, the DNA is TGTGCCAGCTCACTCCTAAGCCGGGGGATGAACACTGAAGCTTTCTTT. The chain recombines TRBV18 with TRBJ1-1, with D possibly being TRBD1 (5 bases). The V and J ends lost 4 bases and 0 bases respectively, with 15 bases between them. Germline loops: CDR1 KGHSH, CDR2 LQKENI. This CDR3 has 16 residues.

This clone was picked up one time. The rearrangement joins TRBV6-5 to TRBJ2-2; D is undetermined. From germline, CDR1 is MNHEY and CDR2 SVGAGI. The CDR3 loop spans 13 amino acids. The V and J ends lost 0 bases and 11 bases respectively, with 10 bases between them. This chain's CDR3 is CASSYSPGSELFF. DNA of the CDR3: TGTGCCAGCAGTTACTCCCCAGGTAGCGAGCTGTTTTTT.